The 8 T cell receptor beta chains below all came from one sample that was sequenced in a study of cytomegalovirus exposure and HLA in healthy donors. Vbeta (60) and Jbeta (13) primers were used in the PCR. Profiled with immunoSEQ multiplex PCR; TCRdb holds only in-frame clones, not every one. The sample shows about 210,000 clones, 70% to 90% of them seen only once. Input material: PBMCs. These receptors all stem from a woman between 25 and 40 years old in good health and CMV-seronegative.

The chain links TRBV12-5 to TRBJ1-1; the D is unclear. Trimming took off 11 bases at V and 1 base at J, with 14 bases between the two ends. The CDR3 sequence is 13 residues long. From germline, CDR1 is LGHNT and CDR2 FRNRAP. DNA of the CDR3: TGTGCTCTCCGGCACGGAGGGAACACTGAAGCTTTCTTT. Its translation: CALRHGGNTEAFF.

This clone was detected once. This sequence joins TRBV4-1 and TRBJ2-7; weak D call: TRBD1 (5 bases). With 2 bases removed from V and 6 bases from J, the gap between germline ends came to 8 bases. In germline, CDR1 is MGHRA, CDR2 YSYEKL. The CDR3 sequence is 12 residues long. The CDR3 DNA sequence: TGCGCCAGCAGCCAAACCAGGGCCGAGCAGTACTTC. It translates to CASSQTRAEQYF.

This sequence joins TRBV11-3 and TRBJ2-1; D uncertain. The CDR3 runs to 15 residues. V was clipped by 1 base and J by 0 bases, with 7 bases between them. Germline V CDR1 and CDR2: SGHNT, YENEEA. CDR3 sequence reads: CASSLVRSSYNEQFF. The CDR3, as DNA: TGTGCCAGCAGCTTAGTAAGGAGCTCCTACAATGAGCAGTTCTTC.

V and J are TRBV28 and TRBJ1-2; TRBD1 agrees at 7 bases. V shed 11 bases and J 0 bases; nucleotides not matched to a gene: 15. Germline assignment: CDR1 MDHEN and CDR2 SYDVKM. CDR3 length equals 16 residues. The CDR3 nucleotides are TGTGCCGCGAGGGGGGACAGATGGGTCTCTAACTATGGCTACACCTTC. As protein: CAARGDRWVSNYGYTF.

The rearrangement uses TRBV5-1 and TRBJ2-1; 13 positions agree with TRBD2. J gave up 10 bases and V 4 bases, and 11 bases lay outside the gene matches. Germline V gene lookup returns CDR1 SGHRS and CDR2 YFSETQ. The CDR3 spans 16 residues. The CDR3 here is CASSPALAGGPWEQFF. CDR3 bases: TGCGCCAGCAGCCCCGCACTAGCGGGGGGGCCATGGGAGCAGTTCTTC.

The chain couples TRBV9 to TRBJ2-1; TRBD2 is a possible D gene (6 bases). The CDR3 contains 14 residues. Trimming pared 5 bases from V and 7 bases from J, leaving 16 bases between. Germline V gene data show CDR1 as SGDLS and CDR2 as YYNGEE. In DNA, the CDR3 is TGTGCCAGCAGTCCTACGGGACTTTTGAATGAGCAGTTCTTC. Amino acids: CASSPTGLLNEQFF.

This clone was detected once. This sequence joins TRBV6-5 and TRBJ1-1; TRBD1 aligns across 11 bases. CDR3 length: 15 amino acids. Trimming at V came to 1 base and at J to 6 bases, leaving 4 bases not matched to a gene. CDR1 is MNHEY and CDR2 is SVGAGI in the germline V gene. DNA for the CDR3: TGTGCCAGCAGTTACTTTCCGGGACAGGGGGCTGAAGCTTTCTTT. Its protein is CASSYFPGQGAEAFF.

The chain has TRBV6-1 and TRBJ2-7; D is unresolved. The CDR3 has 13 amino acids. Germline CDR1 and CDR2: MNHNS and SASEGT. Trimming removed 0 bases at V and 0 bases at J, with 3 bases between. The CDR3 is CASSEASSYEQYF. For the CDR3, the DNA is TGTGCCAGCAGTGAAGCGAGCTCCTACGAGCAGTACTTC.